At least ten counts were recorded for the clone carrying this TCR beta chain. Over 160 million TCR-beta sequences from 15-18 subjects were obtained in each sequencing run. TCRdb re-called the 5' RACE reads with MiXCR, one entry per CDR3 protein. This table holds under 50,000 distinct CDR3 sequences, approximately 10% found once. The sample belongs to a study of neurological immune-mediated disorders. The germline V gene encodes CDR1 DFQATT and CDR2 SNEGSKA (reference sequence). The CDR3 extends over 13 amino acids. Trimming took 4 bases from V and 3 from J; bases not matched to a gene: 3. The chain uses TRBV20-1 and TRBJ1-5; TRBD1 matches at 7 bases. This TCR was sampled from a woman aged 25 to 39 with HTLV-1-associated myelopathy (HAM/TSP). Sequencing was done on a sample of CD4+ T cells from blood. The CDR3 loop is CSAKGQVNQPQHF. DNA of the CDR3: TGCAGTGCTAAAGGACAGGTCAATCAGCCCCAGCATTTT.